The 17 T cell receptor beta chains in this list originate from one sample, sequenced in a study of T cell clonotyping in hematopoietic cell transplantation. Time point given: recipient sample about 28 days before transplant, after cytoreduction. Libraries were prepared by immunoSEQ multiplex PCR; TCRdb keeps only in-frame clonotypes and omits some of them. The data contain 15,000 to 20,000 clones, about 82% of them seen just once; the ten biggest clones take up around 8%. This specimen was peripheral blood mononuclear cells, taken before stem cell transplant. These receptors all come from a man over 45 with acute myeloid leukemia. Some clones in this sample may be carry-over from other donors' samples.

V gene TRBV7-3 combines with J gene TRBJ1-1; D is uncertain. V was trimmed by 3 bases and J by 4 bases, leaving 9 bases between them. Germline V gives CDR1 SGHTA, CDR2 FQGTGA. The CDR3 sequence is 13 residues long. CDR3 in amino acids: CASSFGIGTEAFF. CDR3 DNA: TGTGCCAGCAGCTTTGGGATAGGCACTGAAGCTTTCTTT. Supplemented by reference TRBV7-3 and TRBJ1-1, the full variable domain reads GAGVSQTPSNKVTEKGKYVELRCDPISGHTALYWYRQSLGQGPEFLIYFQGTGAADDSGLPNDRFFAVRPEGSVSTLKIQRTERGDSAVYLCASSFGIGTEAFFGQGTRLTVV.

The genes are TRBV9 and TRBJ2-5; TRBD2 matches 8 bases. Germline V gene lookup returns CDR1 SGDLS and CDR2 YYNGEE. V shed 3 bases and J 1 base; nucleotides not matched to a gene: 8. The CDR3 has 16 amino acids. The CDR3 reads CASSAPGSGGQETQYF. The DNA of the CDR3 is TGTGCCAGCAGCGCCCCCGGCAGCGGGGGCCAAGAGACCCAGTACTTC.

V usage is TRBV19 and J usage is TRBJ2-7; 9 positions agree with TRBD1. CDR1 is LNHDA and CDR2 is SQIVND in the germline V gene (reference sequence). J lost 6 bases, V lost 5 bases, and 5 bases had no gene match. This CDR3 has 13 amino acids. As DNA, the CDR3 is TGTGCCAGTAGTCCAGGGACAGGGCGCGAGCAGTACTTC. This encodes CASSPGTGREQYF. Variable domain in full (rest from reference TRBV19 and TRBJ2-7): DGGITQSPKYLFRKEGQNVTLSCEQNLNHDAMYWYRQDPGQGLRLIYYSQIVNDFQKGDIAEGYSVSREKKESFPLTVTSAQKNPTAFYLCASSPGTGREQYFGPGTRLTVT.

V is TRBV7-2 and J is TRBJ1-2; TRBD1 is a possible D gene (5 bases). CDR3 length equals 15 residues. V lost 1 base, J lost 5 bases, and 14 bases lay in between. Germline V gene sequence: CDR1 SGHTA, CDR2 FQGNSA. The CDR3 nucleotides read TGTGCCAGCAGCTTAGTCCTCAGCGGGACTTATGGCTACACCTTC. It yields the protein CASSLVLSGTYGYTF.

This chain connects TRBV4-2 to TRBJ1-6; D call uncertain. From germline, CDR1 is LGHNA and CDR2 YNFKEQ. The CDR3 loop spans 16 amino acids. The V and J ends lost 4 bases and 6 bases respectively, with 16 bases between them. The CDR3 protein is CASSRSLQSSNSPLHF. DNA of the CDR3: TGTGCCAGCAGCCGGTCCCTGCAGAGTAGTAATTCACCCCTCCACTTT.

This clone was seen only once. The chain has TRBV21-1 and TRBJ1-5; TRBD1, the D gene given by the table, was not confirmed from the DNA. TRBV21-1 is a recognized pseudogene. This CDR3 has 13 amino acids. This CDR3 reads CAPSRGFNQPQHF. The DNA for the CDR3 is TGTGCCCCTAGCAGGGGGTTTAATCAGCCCCAGCATTTT.

DNA of the CDR3: TGTGCCAGCAGCGCGTCGGGGACCTATGGCTACACCTTC. Protein product: CASSASGTYGYTF. The chain uses TRBV28 and TRBJ1-2, with D maybe TRBD1 (5 bases). Germline V CDR1 and CDR2: MDHEN, SYDVKM. The V end lost 6 bases, the J end lost 4 bases, and 12 bases lay between the germline ends. The CDR3 contains 13 residues.

V usage is TRBV5-4 and J usage is TRBJ2-1; 9 nucleotides match TRBD2. The CDR3 runs to 19 residues. Germline loops: CDR1 SGHNT, CDR2 YYREEE (reference sequence). The J segment lost 6 bases and the V segment lost 3 bases, leaving 19 bases of the junction unmatched. CDR3 region: CASSWGPQRGGGAGNEQFF. CDR3 in DNA: TGTGCCAGCAGCTGGGGGCCACAAAGGGGCGGGGGGGCCGGCAATGAGCAGTTCTTC.

This sequence joins TRBV9 and TRBJ2-7; TRBD1 might be the D (5 bases). The V and J ends lost 1 base and 0 bases respectively, with 11 bases between them. This CDR3 has 15 residues. CDR1 SGDLS and CDR2 YYNGEE come from the germline V gene. The CDR3 bases are TGTGCCAGCAGCGTAAGTGACAGCTTCTCCTACGAGCAGTACTTC. It codes for CASSVSDSFSYEQYF.

This clone was counted once. The rearrangement joins TRBV6-5 to TRBJ1-2; D not certain. This CDR3 region has 11 residues. Germline V lookup: CDR1 MNHEY, CDR2 SVGAGI. V was clipped by 6 bases and J by 1 base, with 3 bases between them. The CDR3 spells CASRFNYGYTF. The CDR3 nucleotides are TGTGCCAGCAGGTTTAACTATGGCTACACCTTC.

The J gene is TRBJ2-1, the V gene TRBV4-3; 8 nucleotides align to TRBD2. CDR1 LGHNA and CDR2 YSLEER come from the germline V gene. The CDR3 consists of 16 residues. The junction had 12 bases not matched to a gene; V was cut back by 4 bases and J by 7 bases. CDR3 protein: CASSLASSGTRNEQFF. The CDR3 DNA reads as TGCGCCAGCAGCCTCGCCTCCTCCGGGACTAGGAATGAGCAGTTCTTC.

This clone was counted a single time. The chain uses TRBV7-2 and TRBJ1-5; D remains ambiguous. Trimming stripped 5 bases from V and 13 bases from J, with 21 bases between. The length of the CDR3 is 14 residues. Germline lookup yields CDR1 SGHTA and CDR2 FQGNSA. The CDR3 DNA reads as TGTGCCAGCAGCCCCGGGGAGACAACTCACTTTCAGCATTTT. Translation gives CASSPGETTHFQHF.

This chain uses TRBV4-1 with TRBJ1-5; 8 positions match TRBD1. The ends lost 4 bases at V and 1 base at J; junction bases unmatched: 9. Germline values: CDR1 MGHRA, CDR2 YSYEKL. The CDR3 sequence is 17 residues long. The CDR3 nucleotides are TGCGCCAGCAGCCCGAGGACAGGGATCATGAGCAATCAGCCCCAGCATTTT. Translated: CASSPRTGIMSNQPQHF.

This clone was seen just once. The chain recombines TRBV7-2 with TRBJ2-7; no firm D call. Per germline, CDR1 SGHTA and CDR2 FQGNSA. Trimming took off 2 bases at V and 0 bases at J, with 8 bases between the two ends. The CDR3 has 14 amino acids. The CDR3: CASSLISFSYEQYF. The DNA for the CDR3 is TGTGCCAGCAGCTTAATCAGCTTCTCCTACGAGCAGTACTTC.

The CDR3, as DNA: TGTGCCAGCAGTGCTCCGGGGGGGACCTACGAGCAGTACTTC. Amino acid sequence: CASSAPGGTYEQYF. The chain combines TRBV6-6 with TRBJ2-7, with TRBD2 matching 8 bases. The ends lost 5 bases at V and 2 bases at J; junction bases unmatched: 5. CDR3 size: 14 residues. Germline CDR1 reads MNHNY; CDR2 reads SVGAGI (reference sequence).

The chain uses TRBV5-1 and TRBJ2-5, with D uncertain. The end of the DNA aligns better with TRBJ2-7, so the J call may be wrong. Germline V gene sequence: CDR1 SGHRS, CDR2 YFSETQ. This CDR3 is 15 amino acids long. Written as DNA, the CDR3 is TGCGCCAGCAGCTTGAATGGGGAACTGACCTACGAGCAGTACTTC. Encoded protein: CASSLNGELTYEQYF.

This CDR3 is CAIPGDQGPNNEQFF. CDR3 DNA: TGTGCCATCCCTGGGGACCAGGGACCCAACAATGAGCAGTTCTTC. The V gene is TRBV10-3, the J gene TRBJ2-1, with D possibly being TRBD1 or TRBD2 (5 bases each). The CDR3 loop spans 15 amino acids. Germline-derived CDR1 and CDR2 are ENHRY and SYGVKD. V was shortened by 8 bases and J by 5 bases, with 19 bases between the two germline ends.